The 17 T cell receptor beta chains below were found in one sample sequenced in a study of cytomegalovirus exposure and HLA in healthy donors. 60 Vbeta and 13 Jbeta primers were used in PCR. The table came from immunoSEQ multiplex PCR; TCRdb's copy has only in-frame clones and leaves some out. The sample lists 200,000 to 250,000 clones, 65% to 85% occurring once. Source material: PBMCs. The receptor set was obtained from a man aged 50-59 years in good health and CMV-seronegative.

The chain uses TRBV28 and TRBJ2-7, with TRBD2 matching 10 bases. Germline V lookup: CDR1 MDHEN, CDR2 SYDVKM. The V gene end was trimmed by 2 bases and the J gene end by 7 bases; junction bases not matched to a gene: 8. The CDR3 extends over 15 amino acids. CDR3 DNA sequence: TGTGCCAGCAGTTTAAGGCTAGCGGGAGCTGAGGAGCAGTACTTC. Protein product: CASSLRLAGAEEQYF.

CDR3 nucleotide sequence: TGTGCCAGCAGTTTATATTGGGGCCCCAATCAGCCCCAGCATTTT. Protein product: CASSLYWGPNQPQHF. The V and J genes are TRBV27 and TRBJ1-5; TRBD1 might be the D (5 bases). V gave up 1 base and J gave up 3 bases, with 10 bases separating them. This CDR3 contains 15 residues. Germline values: CDR1 MNHEY, CDR2 SMNVEV (reference sequence).

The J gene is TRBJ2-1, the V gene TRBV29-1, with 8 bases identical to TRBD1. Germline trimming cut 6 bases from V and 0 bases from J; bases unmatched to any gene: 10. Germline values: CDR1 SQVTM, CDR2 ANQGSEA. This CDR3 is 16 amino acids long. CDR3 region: CSVEGQARSSYNEQFF. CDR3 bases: TGCAGCGTCGAGGGACAGGCGCGGAGCTCCTACAATGAGCAGTTCTTC.

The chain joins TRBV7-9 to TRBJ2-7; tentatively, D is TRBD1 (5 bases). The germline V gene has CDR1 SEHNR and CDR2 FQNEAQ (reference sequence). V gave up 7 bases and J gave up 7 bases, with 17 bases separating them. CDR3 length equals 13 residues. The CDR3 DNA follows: TGTGCCAGCATCCCTCTCGGACGACAGGAGCAGTACTTC. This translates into CASIPLGRQEQYF.

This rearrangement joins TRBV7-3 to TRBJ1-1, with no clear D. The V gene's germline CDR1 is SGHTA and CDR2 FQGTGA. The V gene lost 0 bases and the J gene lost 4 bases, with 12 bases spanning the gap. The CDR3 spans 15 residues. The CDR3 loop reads CASSLTSISGTEAFF. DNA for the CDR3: TGTGCCAGCAGCTTAACGTCGATCTCGGGCACTGAAGCTTTCTTT.

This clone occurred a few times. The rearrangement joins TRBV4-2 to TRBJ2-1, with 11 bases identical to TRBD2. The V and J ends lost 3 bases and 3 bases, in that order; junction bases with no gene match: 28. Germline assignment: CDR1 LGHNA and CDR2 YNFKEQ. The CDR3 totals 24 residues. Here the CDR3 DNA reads TGTGCCAGCAGCCACCTAGGGACAGGTAAGAATAGACAGACTAGCGGGAACTTCTACAATGAGCAGTTCTTC. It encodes CASSHLGTGKNRQTSGNFYNEQFF.

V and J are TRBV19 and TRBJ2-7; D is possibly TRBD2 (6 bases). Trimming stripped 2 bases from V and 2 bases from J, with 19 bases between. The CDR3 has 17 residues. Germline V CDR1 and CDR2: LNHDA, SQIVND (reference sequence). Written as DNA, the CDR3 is TGTGCCAGTAGTATATCCGCCTTTGGAGGGACCCCCTACGAGCAGTACTTC. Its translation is CASSISAFGGTPYEQYF. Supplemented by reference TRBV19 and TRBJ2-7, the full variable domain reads DGGITQSPKYLFRKEGQNVTLSCEQNLNHDAMYWYRQDPGQGLRLIYYSQIVNDFQKGDIAEGYSVSREKKESFPLTVTSAQKNPTAFYLCASSISAFGGTPYEQYFGPGTRLTVT.

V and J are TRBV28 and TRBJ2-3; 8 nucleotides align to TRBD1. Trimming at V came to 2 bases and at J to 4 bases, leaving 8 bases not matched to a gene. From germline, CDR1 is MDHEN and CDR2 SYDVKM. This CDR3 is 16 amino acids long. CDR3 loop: CASSLMTGARADTQYF. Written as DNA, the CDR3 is TGTGCCAGCAGTTTAATGACAGGGGCCCGCGCAGATACGCAGTATTTT.

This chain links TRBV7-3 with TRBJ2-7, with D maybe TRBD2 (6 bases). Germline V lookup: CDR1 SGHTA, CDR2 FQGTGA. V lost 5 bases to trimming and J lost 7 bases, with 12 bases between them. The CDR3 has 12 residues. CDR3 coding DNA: TGTGCCAGCAGCCAGGGTGGGGGGGAGCAGTACTTC. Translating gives CASSQGGGEQYF. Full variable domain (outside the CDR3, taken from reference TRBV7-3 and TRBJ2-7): GAGVSQTPSNKVTEKGKYVELRCDPISGHTALYWYRQSLGQGPEFLIYFQGTGAADDSGLPNDRFFAVRPEGSVSTLKIQRTERGDSAVYLCASSQGGGEQYFGPGTRLTVT.

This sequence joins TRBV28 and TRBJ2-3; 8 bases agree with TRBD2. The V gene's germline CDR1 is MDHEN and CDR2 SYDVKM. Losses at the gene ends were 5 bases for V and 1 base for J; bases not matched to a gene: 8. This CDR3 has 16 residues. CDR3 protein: CASSPAGLVGTDTQYF. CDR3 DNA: TGTGCCAGCAGTCCGGCGGGACTAGTGGGCACAGATACGCAGTATTTT.

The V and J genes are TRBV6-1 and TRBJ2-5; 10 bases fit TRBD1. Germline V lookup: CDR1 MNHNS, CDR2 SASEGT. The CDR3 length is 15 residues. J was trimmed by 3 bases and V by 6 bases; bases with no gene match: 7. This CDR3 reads CASSPRTGGKETQYF. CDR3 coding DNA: TGTGCCAGCAGCCCAAGGACAGGGGGGAAAGAGACCCAGTACTTC.

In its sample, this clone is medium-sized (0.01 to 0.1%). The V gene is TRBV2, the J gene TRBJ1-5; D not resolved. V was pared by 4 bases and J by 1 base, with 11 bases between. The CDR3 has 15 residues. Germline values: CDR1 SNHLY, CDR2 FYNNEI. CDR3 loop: CASSAEGGSNQPQHF. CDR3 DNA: TGTGCCAGCAGTGCGGAGGGCGGGAGCAATCAGCCCCAGCATTTT.

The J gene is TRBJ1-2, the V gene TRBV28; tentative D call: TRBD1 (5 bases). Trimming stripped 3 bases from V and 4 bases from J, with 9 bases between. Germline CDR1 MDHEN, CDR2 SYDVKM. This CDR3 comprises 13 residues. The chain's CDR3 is CASSFSDSYGYTF. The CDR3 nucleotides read TGTGCCAGCAGTTTTTCCGACAGCTATGGCTACACCTTC.

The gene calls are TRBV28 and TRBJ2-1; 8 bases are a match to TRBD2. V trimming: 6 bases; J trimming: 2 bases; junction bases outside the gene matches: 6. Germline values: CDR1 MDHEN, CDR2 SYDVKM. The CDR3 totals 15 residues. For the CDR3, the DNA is TGTGCCAGCAGAGCTGGGACTAGTACCTACAATGAGCAGTTCTTC. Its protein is CASRAGTSTYNEQFF.

Here the CDR3 reads CASMGGRKSIQYF. CDR3 DNA sequence: TGTGCCAGCATGGGGGGACGGAAGAGTATCCAGTACTTC. The chain links TRBV28 to TRBJ2-5; D is perhaps TRBD2 (6 bases). The CDR3 has 13 residues. V lost 7 bases, J lost 10 bases, and 19 bases lay in between. Germline CDR1 reads MDHEN; CDR2 reads SYDVKM. The full variable domain, with the rest looked up from reference TRBV28 and TRBJ2-5, is DVKVTQSSRYLVKRTGEKVFLECVQDMDHENMFWYRQDPGLGLRLIYFSYDVKMKEKGDIPEGYSVSREKKERFSLILESASTNQTSMYLCASMGGRKSIQYFGPGTRLLVL.

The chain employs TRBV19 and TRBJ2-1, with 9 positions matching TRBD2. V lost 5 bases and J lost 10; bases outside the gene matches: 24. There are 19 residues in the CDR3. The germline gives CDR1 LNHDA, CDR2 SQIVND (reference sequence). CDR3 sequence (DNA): TGTGCCAGTAGTTCAAGACTTAGCGGGAGTCGAAGGGAATATAACGAGCAGTTCTTC. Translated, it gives CASSSRLSGSRREYNEQFF.

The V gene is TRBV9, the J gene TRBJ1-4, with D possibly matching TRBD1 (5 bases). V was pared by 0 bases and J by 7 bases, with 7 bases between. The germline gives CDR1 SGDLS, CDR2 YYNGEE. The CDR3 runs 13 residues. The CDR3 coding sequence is TGTGCCAGCAGCGTAGACAGGTCTGAAAAACTGTTTTTT. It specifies CASSVDRSEKLFF.